This entry lists 11 T cell receptor beta chains sequenced from one sample in a study of blood T cell repertoires in COVID-19. Sequenced by immunoSEQ multiplex PCR; TCRdb stores in-frame clones only, minus some. Of about 95,000 clones in the sample, roughly 81% were seen once. Sequencing used peripheral blood. These receptors were obtained from a man older than 75 with COVID-19, enrolled during active disease.

This sequence joins TRBV7-9 and TRBJ2-3; 7 bases align to TRBD2. The CDR3 loop spans 14 amino acids. Germline V gene data show CDR1 as SEHNR and CDR2 as FQNEAQ (reference sequence). V dropped 5 bases and J dropped 1; count of bases not matched to a gene: 3. For the CDR3, the DNA is TGTGCCAGCAGCCCGAGCGGGGGCACAGATACGCAGTATTTT. As protein: CASSPSGGTDTQYF.

V usage is TRBV19 and J usage is TRBJ1-1; 8 bases line up with TRBD1. Germline V lookup: CDR1 LNHDA, CDR2 SQIVND (reference sequence). After removal of 5 bases from V and 4 bases from J, the junction contained 6 bases not matched to a gene. This CDR3 is built from 14 residues. The CDR3 loop is CASSAGTGITEAFF. The CDR3 DNA reads TGTGCCAGTAGTGCCGGGACAGGAATCACTGAAGCTTTCTTT.

V gene TRBV10-1 combines with J gene TRBJ1-1; the D is unclear. Germline CDR1 is WNHNN and CDR2 is SYGVQD (reference sequence). The CDR3 loop spans 13 amino acids. V was clipped by 0 bases and J by 1 base, with 3 bases between them. CDR3 region: CASSESANTEAFF. As DNA, the CDR3 is TGCGCCAGCAGTGAGTCAGCGAACACTGAAGCTTTCTTT.

This clone was found once. The gene calls are TRBV7-2 and TRBJ1-6; D is ambiguous. The ends were cut back, 1 base at V and 4 bases at J, with 8 bases in the middle. Germline CDR1 reads SGHTA; CDR2 reads FQGNSA. The CDR3 is 15 residues long. The CDR3 here is CASSLDSRYNSPLHF. Written as DNA, the CDR3 is TGTGCCAGCAGCTTAGACTCTCGGTATAATTCACCCCTCCACTTT.

The rearrangement joins TRBV19 to TRBJ2-2; TRBD2 agrees at 7 bases. V trimming: 3 bases; J trimming: 2 bases; junction bases outside the gene matches: 3. This CDR3 has 15 amino acids. Germline V CDR1 and CDR2: LNHDA, SQIVND (reference sequence). For the CDR3, the DNA is TGTGCCAGTAGTATTTCTAGCGGAAACACCGGGGAGCTGTTTTTT. It is translated as CASSISSGNTGELFF.

The chain joins TRBV11-2 to TRBJ2-7; 8 bases match TRBD2. The CDR3 is 15 amino acids. Germline V gene lookup returns CDR1 SGHAT and CDR2 FQNNGV. V trimming: 3 bases; J trimming: 3 bases; junction bases outside the gene matches: 7. CDR3 residues: CASSLERGPHYEQYF. In DNA form, the CDR3 reads TGTGCCAGCAGCTTGGAGCGGGGGCCCCACTACGAGCAGTACTTC.

The V call is TRBV29-1, the J call TRBJ1-2; D is unclear. V was shortened by 4 bases and J by 6 bases, with 15 bases between the two germline ends. The CDR3 has 13 amino acids. CDR1 and CDR2 from the germline V gene are SQVTM and ANQGSEA. CDR3 loop: CSVVGRLRDGYTF. CDR3 in DNA: TGCAGCGTTGTTGGTCGGCTCCGGGATGGCTACACCTTC.

V is TRBV27 and J is TRBJ1-6, with 11 bases matching TRBD1. V dropped 6 bases and J dropped 6; count of bases not matched to a gene: 10. This CDR3 has 17 residues. The V gene's germline CDR1 is MNHEY and CDR2 SMNVEV (reference sequence). The CDR3 spells CASSLMGQGVSNSPLHF. The CDR3 coding sequence is TGTGCCAGCAGCTTGATGGGACAGGGGGTTAGTAATTCACCCCTCCACTTT.

The chain carries TRBV7-3 and TRBJ2-1, with 9 bases identical to TRBD2. Trimming took 3 bases from V and 4 from J; bases not matched to a gene: 7. There are 16 residues in the CDR3. Germline V gives CDR1 SGHTA, CDR2 FQGTGA. This CDR3 reads CASSFAGGLQYNEQFF. CDR3 DNA sequence: TGTGCCAGCAGCTTCGCGGGAGGGCTTCAATACAATGAGCAGTTCTTC.

The V gene is TRBV11-2, the J gene TRBJ2-1; perhaps TRBD1 as D (6 bases). Germline loops: CDR1 SGHAT, CDR2 FQNNGV. Trimming left V 6 bases short and J 9 bases short, with 24 bases between. The CDR3 length is 16 residues. The CDR3 region is CASRRIETGIRGEQFF. In DNA, the CDR3 is TGTGCCAGCAGAAGGATCGAAACAGGGATACGGGGTGAGCAGTTCTTC.

The chain has TRBV12-3 or TRBV12-4 and TRBJ1-5, with D uncertain. V shed 6 bases and J shed 5 bases, with 8 bases lying between them. The CDR3 is 12 residues long. In DNA form, the CDR3 reads TGTGCCAGCAGCAAGGAGCATCAGCCCCAGCATTTT. The encoded protein is CASSKEHQPQHF.